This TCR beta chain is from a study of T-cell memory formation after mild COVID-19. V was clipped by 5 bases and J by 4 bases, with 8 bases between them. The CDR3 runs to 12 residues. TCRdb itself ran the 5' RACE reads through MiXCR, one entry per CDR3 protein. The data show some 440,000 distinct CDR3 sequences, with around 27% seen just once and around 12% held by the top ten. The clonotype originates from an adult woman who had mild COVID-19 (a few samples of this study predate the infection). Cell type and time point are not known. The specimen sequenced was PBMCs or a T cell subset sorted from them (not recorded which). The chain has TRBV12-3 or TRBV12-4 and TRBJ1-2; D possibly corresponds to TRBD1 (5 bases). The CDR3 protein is CASSNQGYGYTF. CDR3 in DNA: TGTGCCAGCAGTAACCAGGGCTATGGCTACACCTTC.